This TCR beta chain is from a study of T cells expressing NK-cell markers. Study at large: The TCR beta repertoires were obtained from sorted CD3+CD56+NKG2C+, CD3+CD56+NKG2C- and CD3+CD56-NKG2C+ T cells. Seven donors tested HCMV-seropositive and one tested seronegative among the eight sequenced. General study results and limits: Similarly, these clonotypes led the CD3+CD56-NKG2C+ fraction as well in four donors.

TCRdb re-called the 5' RACE reads and catalogs CDR3 proteins one per entry, DNA excluded. The repertoire table contains about 460,000 distinct CDR3 sequences. The CDR3 has 16 amino acids. Germline V gene data show CDR1 as SGHAT and CDR2 as FQNNGV. Worth noting for this clonotype: Its antigen is not known.

Sequencing input: blood T cells: a sorted CD56 or NKG2C T cell subset, CD4+ or CD8+ T cells, or bulk PBMC T cells (not recorded which). The clonotype originates from a woman aged 45 to 65 in good health. The J gene is TRBJ1-6, the V gene TRBV11-2; TCRdb proposes TRBD1, but this gene call is untestable without DNA. CDR3 residues: CASNDLKGEKGSPLHF.